The 16 T cell receptor beta chains in this list originate from one sample, sequenced in a study of control samples from healthy donors and cancer patients. TCRdb's table, derived via immunoSEQ multiplex PCR, lists solely in-frame clones and lacks some. The table records 150,000 to 200,000 clones, about 90% of them present only once. Sequences were obtained from blood. Receptors originate from a woman between 45 and 60 years old in good health.

The chain couples TRBV6-2 or TRBV6-3 to TRBJ2-1; tentative D call: TRBD2 (6 bases). Germline V gives CDR1 MNHEY, CDR2 SVGEGT. The CDR3 has 15 amino acids. V gave up 7 bases and J gave up 4 bases, with 17 bases separating them. In DNA, the CDR3 is TGTGCCAGCACCCCTGACGGGGGTAGGTACAATGAGCAGTTCTTC. Translation: CASTPDGGRYNEQFF.

This chain joins TRBV6-6 and TRBJ1-2; no definite D call. Trimming cost V 5 bases and J 4 bases, with 11 bases left between them. CDR3 length: 13 residues. Germline CDR1 is MNHNY and CDR2 is SVGAGI (reference sequence). CDR3 sequence: CASSPKEGYGYTF. CDR3 sequence (DNA): TGTGCCAGCAGTCCGAAAGAGGGCTATGGCTACACCTTC.

This CDR3 reads CASSQDHRGAQYF. The DNA for the CDR3 is TGCGCCAGCAGCCAAGATCACAGGGGGGCGCAGTATTTT. This rearrangement joins TRBV4-1 to TRBJ2-3; the match to TRBD1 covers 8 bases. This CDR3 spans 13 amino acids. CDR1 is MGHRA, CDR2 YSYEKL, per germline. Unmatched junction bases numbered 3, after V lost 0 bases and J lost 10 bases.

The chain has TRBV7-9 and TRBJ2-1; perhaps TRBD2 as D (5 bases). The germline gives CDR1 SEHNR, CDR2 FQNEAQ (reference sequence). The germline V and J ends were trimmed by 6 bases and 0 bases, with 6 bases remaining between them. The CDR3 extends over 13 amino acids. The CDR3 loop is CASRRDSYNEQFF. Written as DNA, the CDR3 is TGTGCCAGCAGGAGGGACTCCTACAATGAGCAGTTCTTC.

V is TRBV6-5 and J is TRBJ1-1; D might be TRBD1 (6 bases). The V end was cut by 5 bases, the J end by 6 bases, with 16 bases between. CDR3 length equals 14 residues. Germline V gene data show CDR1 as MNHEY and CDR2 as SVGAGI. CDR3 amino acids: CASSPLAGGPEAFF. The DNA for the CDR3 is TGTGCCAGCAGTCCCCTGGCGGGGGGCCCTGAAGCTTTCTTT.

This clone was recorded only once. The genes are TRBV19 and TRBJ1-5; unclear D gene. The CDR3 spans 14 residues. The V gene's germline CDR1 is LNHDA and CDR2 SQIVND (reference sequence). V was trimmed by 4 bases and J by 0 bases, leaving 7 bases between them. CDR3 residues: CASSNPGSNQPQHF. Here the CDR3 DNA reads TGTGCCAGTAGTAACCCGGGTAGCAATCAGCCCCAGCATTTT. The complete variable domain, with remaining parts taken from reference TRBV19 and TRBJ1-5, reads DGGITQSPKYLFRKEGQNVTLSCEQNLNHDAMYWYRQDPGQGLRLIYYSQIVNDFQKGDIAEGYSVSREKKESFPLTVTSAQKNPTAFYLCASSNPGSNQPQHFGDGTRLSIL.

The chain links TRBV25-1 to TRBJ2-1, with 7 bases fitting TRBD2. CDR3 size: 18 residues. CDR1 and CDR2 from the germline V gene are MGHDK and SYGVNS. The V gene end was trimmed by 1 base and the J gene end by 4 bases; junction bases not matched to a gene: 13. The DNA for the CDR3 is TGTGCCAGCAGTGAATCCCGGGTAGCGGGCCCCTCTTACAATGAGCAGTTCTTC. Translating it yields CASSESRVAGPSYNEQFF.

J is TRBJ2-3 and V is TRBV6-4, with 9 bases fitting TRBD2. This CDR3 spans 17 amino acids. Germline CDR1 reads MRHNA; CDR2 reads SNTAGT. The V segment lost 3 bases and the J segment 5 bases; nucleotides outside the gene matches: 12. This CDR3 is CASSETRASGTVDTQYF. Written as DNA, the CDR3 is TGTGCCAGCAGTGAAACGCGGGCTAGCGGGACTGTAGATACGCAGTATTTT.

The CDR3: CSFPAGGGSDTQYF. The CDR3 DNA reads TGCAGCTTCCCCGCCGGGGGAGGGTCAGATACGCAGTATTTT. The chain joins TRBV29-1 to TRBJ2-3, with TRBD2 matching over 7 bases. There are 14 residues in the CDR3. The V segment lost 8 bases and the J segment 4 bases; nucleotides outside the gene matches: 12. Germline values: CDR1 SQVTM, CDR2 ANQGSEA.

The chain couples TRBV24-1 to TRBJ2-1; D uncertain. The germline V and J ends were trimmed by 1 base and 5 bases, with 11 bases remaining between them. The length of the CDR3 is 15 residues. Looked up from germline, CDR1 is KGHDR and CDR2 is SFDVKD. This CDR3 is CATSDFGQANNEQFF. CDR3 DNA sequence: TGTGCCACCAGTGATTTCGGGCAAGCGAACAATGAGCAGTTCTTC.

V is TRBV28 and J is TRBJ1-6; weak D call: TRBD1 (5 bases). With 6 bases removed from V and 9 bases from J, the gap between germline ends came to 21 bases. The CDR3 is made up of 16 amino acids. The germline V gene has CDR1 MDHEN and CDR2 SYDVKM. The chain's CDR3 is CASSRQGTYRSSPLHF. DNA of the CDR3: TGTGCCAGCAGCCGTCAAGGGACGTATCGAAGTTCACCCCTCCACTTT.

The DNA for the CDR3 is TGTGCCAGCAGCTTAGAGAGTGTAAAGGGCGAGCAGTACTTC. Its translation: CASSLESVKGEQYF. V and J are TRBV7-9 and TRBJ2-7, with no clear D. Trimming stripped 1 base from V and 6 bases from J, with 13 bases between. Germline lookup yields CDR1 SEHNR and CDR2 FQNEAQ (reference sequence). The length of the CDR3 is 14 residues.

The V gene is TRBV5-1, the J gene TRBJ1-1; D not certain. The V gene's germline CDR1 is SGHRS and CDR2 YFSETQ. V dropped 1 base and J dropped 0 bases, with 10 bases sitting between them. The length of the CDR3 is 15 residues. The CDR3: CASSLSTQMNTEAFF. For the CDR3, the DNA is TGCGCCAGCAGCTTGTCGACCCAGATGAACACTGAAGCTTTCTTT.

J is TRBJ1-6 and V is TRBV4-2; D is uncertain. CDR1 is LGHNA and CDR2 is YNFKEQ in the germline V gene. The V end was cut by 6 bases, the J end by 5 bases, with 14 bases between. This CDR3 has 15 amino acids. The chain's CDR3 is CASRPIFVDNSPLHF. The CDR3 DNA reads TGTGCCAGCAGGCCCATTTTTGTGGATAATTCACCCCTCCACTTT.

Comments on this clone: A clone one base away is much larger, so this may be a read error. The chain uses TRBV7-2 and TRBJ2-5, with D possibly called TRBD1 or TRBD2 (5 bases each). Germline V CDR1 and CDR2: SGHTA, FQGNSA. This CDR3 region has 14 residues. The germline V and J ends were trimmed by 0 bases and 1 base, with 6 bases remaining between them. The CDR3 loop is CASSLAGVQETQYF. CDR3 DNA sequence: TGTGCCAGCAGCTTAGCGGGGGTCCAAGAGACCCAGTACTTC. The whole variable domain, remainder taken from reference TRBV7-2 and TRBJ2-5, is GAGVSQSPSNKVTEKGKDVELRCDPISGHTALYWYRQSLGQGLEFLIYFQGNSAPDKSGLPSDRFSAERTGGSVSTLTIQRTQQEDSAVYLCASSLAGVQETQYFGPGTRLLVL.

The count of this clone is one. V gene TRBV5-8 combines with J gene TRBJ1-5; possible D gene TRBD1, 6 bases. V shed 6 bases and J shed 3 bases, with 13 bases lying between them. The CDR3 covers 14 residues. Germline values: CDR1 SGHTS, CDR2 YDEGEE. CDR3 amino acids: CASNEGGYNQPQHF. CDR3 coding DNA: TGTGCCAGCAACGAGGGGGGCTACAATCAGCCCCAGCATTTT.